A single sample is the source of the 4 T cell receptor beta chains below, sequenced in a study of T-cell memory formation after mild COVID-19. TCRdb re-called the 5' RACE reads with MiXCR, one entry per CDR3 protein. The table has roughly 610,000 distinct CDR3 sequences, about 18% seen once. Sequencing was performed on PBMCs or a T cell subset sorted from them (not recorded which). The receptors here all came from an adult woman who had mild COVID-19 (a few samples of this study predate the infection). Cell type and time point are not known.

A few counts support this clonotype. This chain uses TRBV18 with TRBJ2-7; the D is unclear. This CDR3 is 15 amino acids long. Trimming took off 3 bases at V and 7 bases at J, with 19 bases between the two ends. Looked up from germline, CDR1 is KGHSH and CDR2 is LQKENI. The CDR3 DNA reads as TGTGCCAGCTCACCCGCTCATATCCTCTCAGAAGAGCAGTACTTC. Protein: CASSPAHILSEEQYF.

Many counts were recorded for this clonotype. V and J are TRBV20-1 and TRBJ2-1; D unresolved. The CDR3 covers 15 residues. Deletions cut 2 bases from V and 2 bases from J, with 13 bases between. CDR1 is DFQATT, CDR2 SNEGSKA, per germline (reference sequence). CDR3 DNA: TGCAGTGCTAGACCCCCGGATGCCCCCTACAATGAGCAGTTCTTC. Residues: CSARPPDAPYNEQFF.

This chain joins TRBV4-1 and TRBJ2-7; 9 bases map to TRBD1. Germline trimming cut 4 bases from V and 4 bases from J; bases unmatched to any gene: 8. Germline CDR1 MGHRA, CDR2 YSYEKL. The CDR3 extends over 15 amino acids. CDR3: CASSLIDRGEYEQYF. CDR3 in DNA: TGCGCCAGCAGCCTCATCGACAGGGGGGAATACGAGCAGTACTTC.

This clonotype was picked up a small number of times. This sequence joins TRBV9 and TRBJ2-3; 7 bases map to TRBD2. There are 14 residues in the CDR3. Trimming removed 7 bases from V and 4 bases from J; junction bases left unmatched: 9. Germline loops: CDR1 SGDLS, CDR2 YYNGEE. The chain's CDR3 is CASGRREGPDTQYF. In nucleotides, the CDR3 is TGTGCCAGCGGACGGAGGGAGGGGCCAGATACGCAGTATTTT.